Listed below are T cell receptor beta chains from one sample, sequenced in a study of long-term antiretroviral therapy in people with HIV. TCRdb's copy holds only in-frame clones and misses some; the assay was immunoSEQ multiplex PCR. The sample shows 25,000 to 35,000 clones, more than 85% of them seen only once. The sample in question was unsorted PBMCs, obtained 3.1 years after starting antiretroviral therapy. All receptors derive from a man between 18 and 29 years old with HIV. Both conserved end residues are part of each CDR3. A D gene is named only where the DNA matches it firmly. Expanded clones get a size class; other rows say once, few or many, or leave the size out.

size	J	V	D	DNA	CDR3
-	TRBJ2-1	TRBV9	TRBD2	TGTGCCAGCAGCCCCTCCGGGACTAGATCCAATGAGCAGTTCTTC	CASSPSGTRSNEQFF
-	TRBJ2-7	TRBV10-3	-	TGTGCCATCAGTGTTTTGGACAGTGACTACGAGCAGTACTTC	CAISVLDSDYEQYF
once	TRBJ2-1	TRBV27	TRBD2	TGTGCCAGCAGTTTTATCCTCGCGGGAGGGGGCAATGAGCAGTTCTTC	CASSFILAGGGNEQFF
-	TRBJ2-1	TRBV20-1	-	TGCAGTGCCCTTACTAGCAATGAGCAGTTCTTC	CSALTSNEQFF
once	TRBJ2-1	TRBV9	TRBD2	TGTGCCAGCAGCGTAGGTTCCGGGAGGGCGAATGAGCAGTTCTTC	CASSVGSGRANEQFF
-	TRBJ1-4	TRBV2	-	TGTGCCAGCAGTATAAAGACCGACAACGGCCTAGGGCAACTAGTTGAAAAACTGTTTTTT	CASSIKTDNGLGQLVEKLFF
-	TRBJ1-1	TRBV14	-	TGTGCCAGCAGCCAAACGGCGGACACTGAAGCTTTCTTT	CASSQTADTEAFF
-	TRBJ2-5	TRBV10-3	-	TGTGCCATCAGTGAGTACGGCGGGCAAGAGACCCAGTACTTC	CAISEYGGQETQYF
-	TRBJ2-5	TRBV30	-	TGTGCCTGGACCTGGAACCAAGAGACCCAGTACTTC	CAWTWNQETQYF
-	TRBJ1-3	TRBV30	-	TGTGCCTGGGGCGAGCTGCGGCCTGGAAACACCATATATTTT	CAWGELRPGNTIYF
-	TRBJ2-1	TRBV27	-	TGTGCCAGCAGCCTTATAAACCCTAGTAATGAGCAGTTCTTC	CASSLINPSNEQFF
-	TRBJ2-2	TRBV18	TRBD2	TGTGCCAGCTCACCTTTGCGGGGGACTCCCTGGGCCGGGGAGCTGTTTTTT	CASSPLRGTPWAGELFF
once	TRBJ2-3	TRBV4-1	-	TGCGCCAGCAGCCAAGATCCAAACACAGATACGCAGTATTTT	CASSQDPNTDTQYF
-	TRBJ1-5	TRBV7-8	-	TGTGCCAGCAGCCCCGCGGTTCAGCCCCAGCATTTT	CASSPAVQPQHF